A single sample is the source of the 17 T cell receptor beta chains below, sequenced in a study of blood T cell repertoires in COVID-19. Using immunoSEQ multiplex PCR, the repertoire was profiled, and TCRdb retains in-frame clones only, with some absent. This sample yields around 250,000 clones, of which roughly 85% are seen a single time; 4% to 6% belongs to the top ten. The specimen was peripheral blood. The receptor set was obtained from a man aged 45-65 years with active or convalescent COVID-19.

This chain joins TRBV2 and TRBJ1-4, with D unclear. The germline V gene has CDR1 SNHLY and CDR2 FYNNEI. CDR3 length equals 15 residues. Trimming pared 3 bases from V and 1 base from J, leaving 9 bases between. CDR3 sequence reads: CASSDNGRTNEKLFF. CDR3 nucleotide sequence: TGTGCCAGCAGTGATAATGGCCGAACTAATGAAAAACTGTTTTTT. The variable domain in full, with the rest retrieved from reference TRBV2 and TRBJ1-4, is EPEVTQTPSHQVTQMGQEVILRCVPISNHLYFYWYRQILGQKVEFLVSFYNNEISEKSEIFDDQFSVERPDGSNFTLKIRSTKLEDSAMYFCASSDNGRTNEKLFFGSGTQLSVL.

This sequence joins TRBV29-1 and TRBJ2-7, with D perhaps matching TRBD2 (8 bases). CDR3 length: 14 amino acids. The V end lost 6 bases, the J end lost 3 bases, and 18 bases lay between the germline ends. CDR1 SQVTM and CDR2 ANQGSEA come from the germline V gene. The CDR3 spells CSVQGGGRNYEQYF. The CDR3 bases are TGCAGCGTCCAGGGGGGCGGGAGGAACTACGAGCAGTACTTC.

The gene calls are TRBV6-5 and TRBJ2-1; TRBD1 agrees at 8 bases. V shed 1 base, J shed 7 bases, and the junction held 9 bases outside the gene matches. This CDR3 is 16 amino acids long. Per germline, CDR1 MNHEY and CDR2 SVGAGI. CDR3 protein: CASSYWDRLPLNEQFF. The CDR3 nucleotides are TGTGCCAGCAGTTACTGGGACAGGCTTCCCCTGAATGAGCAGTTCTTC.

CDR3 coding DNA: TGTGCCAGCAGCCCTACAGGGGGCTGGGTCGGGGAGCTGTTTTTT. Protein sequence: CASSPTGGWVGELFF. V is TRBV7-7 and J is TRBJ2-2, with 9 bases matching TRBD1. The V gene end was trimmed by 5 bases and the J gene end by 7 bases; junction bases not matched to a gene: 8. The CDR3 covers 15 residues. Germline CDR1 SSHAT, CDR2 FNYEAQ (reference sequence).

V gene TRBV9 combines with J gene TRBJ1-3; D is unclear. CDR1 is SGDLS, CDR2 YYNGEE, per germline. Deletions cut 3 bases from V and 2 bases from J, with 9 bases between. There are 14 residues in the CDR3. DNA for the CDR3: TGTGCCAGCAGCGGCGGCGGGGCTGGAAACACCATATATTTT. Its translation is CASSGGGAGNTIYF.

This chain links TRBV6-5 with TRBJ2-7, with 11 bases matching TRBD2. Germline trimming cut 5 bases from V and 0 bases from J; bases unmatched to any gene: 3. The germline gives CDR1 MNHEY, CDR2 SVGAGI. The CDR3 has 15 residues. Here the CDR3 reads CASSPLAGASYEQYF. CDR3 DNA sequence: TGTGCCAGCAGTCCACTAGCGGGAGCCTCCTACGAGCAGTACTTC.

V gene TRBV28 combines with J gene TRBJ1-5, with unresolved D. Germline CDR1 reads MDHEN; CDR2 reads SYDVKM. The CDR3 contains 13 residues. Between the trimmed V and J ends, which lost 7 bases and 1 base, there was a span of 8 bases. CDR3 loop: CASNRRSNQPQHF. CDR3 bases: TGTGCCAGCAATCGCAGGAGCAATCAGCCCCAGCATTTT.

The chain uses TRBV4-1 and TRBJ1-2; the D is unclear. Germline V gene sequence: CDR1 MGHRA, CDR2 YSYEKL. This CDR3 spans 13 amino acids. V dropped 2 bases and J dropped 4 bases, with 8 bases sitting between them. The CDR3 coding sequence is TGCGCCAGCAGCCAAACAGAAGTCTATGGCTACACCTTC. It encodes CASSQTEVYGYTF.

The chain couples TRBV5-3 to TRBJ2-5; 9 bases align to TRBD1. TRBV5-3 has ORF status, its function being uncertain. The CDR3 loop spans 19 amino acids. V shed 0 bases, J shed 5 bases, and the junction held 17 bases outside the gene matches. The CDR3 loop is CARSLAEVSRTGEQETQYF. As DNA, the CDR3 is TGTGCCAGAAGCTTGGCCGAGGTTTCTAGGACAGGGGAGCAGGAGACCCAGTACTTC.

This chain joins TRBV29-1 and TRBJ2-7; possibly TRBD2 for D (6 bases). This CDR3 is 13 amino acids long. Trimming pared 7 bases from V and 6 bases from J, leaving 19 bases between. From germline, CDR1 is SQVTM and CDR2 ANQGSEA. DNA of the CDR3: TGCAGCGCCTTCCGGGGGTCCGGGGGCGAGCAGTACTTC. It translates to CSAFRGSGGEQYF.

The chain has TRBV7-9 and TRBJ2-7; the match to TRBD2 covers 9 bases. Germline V gene data show CDR1 as SEHNR and CDR2 as FQNEAQ (reference sequence). J lost 5 bases, V lost 1 base, and 6 bases had no gene match. The CDR3 runs 15 residues. The chain's CDR3 is CASSLEGLAGHEQYF. The CDR3 DNA reads as TGTGCCAGCAGCTTAGAGGGTCTAGCGGGACACGAGCAGTACTTC.

The chain uses TRBV4-2 and TRBJ2-3, with TRBD2 identical over 8 bases. CDR3 length equals 15 residues. The J segment lost 0 bases and the V segment lost 6 bases, leaving 5 bases of the junction unmatched. The germline V gene has CDR1 LGHNA and CDR2 YNFKEQ. The CDR3 DNA is TGTGCCAGCAGTTACGCGGGAGGTAGCACAGATACGCAGTATTTT. Translation: CASSYAGGSTDTQYF.

The chain uses TRBV19 and TRBJ2-1; 12 bases map to TRBD2. The V gene end was trimmed by 4 bases and the J gene end by 8 bases; junction bases not matched to a gene: 12. CDR1 and CDR2 from the germline V gene are LNHDA and SQIVND (reference sequence). The CDR3 runs 17 residues. DNA of the CDR3: TGTGCCAGTAGTAGACCGACTAGCGGGAGTCTAAGCGATGAGCAGTTCTTC. It specifies CASSRPTSGSLSDEQFF.

V usage is TRBV15 and J usage is TRBJ2-1, with a tentative D call TRBD2 (5 bases). The CDR3 contains 14 residues. Looked up from germline, CDR1 is LNHNV and CDR2 is YYDKDF (reference sequence). The V end was cut by 7 bases, the J end by 5 bases, with 15 bases between. The CDR3 spells CATTPTTDNNEQFF. CDR3 sequence (DNA): TGTGCCACCACTCCGACTACTGATAACAATGAGCAGTTCTTC.

This clone was seen more than once but under ten times. This chain uses TRBV19 with TRBJ2-3, with a possible D match to TRBD1 (6 bases). The CDR3 runs 15 residues. Looked up from germline, CDR1 is LNHDA and CDR2 is SQIVND (reference sequence). V was trimmed by 5 bases and J by 0 bases, leaving 12 bases between them. The CDR3 coding sequence is TGTGCCAGTAGTTCTCAGGGGTATAGCACAGATACGCAGTATTTT. Residues: CASSSQGYSTDTQYF.

This chain connects TRBV30 to TRBJ1-6; 9 nucleotides agree with TRBD1. The CDR3 contains 13 residues. Germline V gene sequence: CDR1 GTSNPN, CDR2 SVGIG (reference sequence). Unmatched junction bases numbered 5, after V lost 3 bases and J lost 11 bases. CDR3 in amino acids: CAWRKGQGTPLHF. The CDR3 coding sequence is TGTGCCTGGAGGAAAGGACAGGGGACACCCCTCCACTTT.

This chain joins TRBV7-6 and TRBJ2-5; a weak D match, TRBD1 (5 bases). Germline V lookup: CDR1 SGHVS, CDR2 FNYEAQ. With 5 bases removed from V and 3 bases from J, the gap between germline ends came to 22 bases. The CDR3 is 17 residues long. The DNA of the CDR3 is TGTGCCAGCAGCCCGCGACAGTTGGCAACTGCAAAAGAGACCCAGTACTTC. Its translation is CASSPRQLATAKETQYF.